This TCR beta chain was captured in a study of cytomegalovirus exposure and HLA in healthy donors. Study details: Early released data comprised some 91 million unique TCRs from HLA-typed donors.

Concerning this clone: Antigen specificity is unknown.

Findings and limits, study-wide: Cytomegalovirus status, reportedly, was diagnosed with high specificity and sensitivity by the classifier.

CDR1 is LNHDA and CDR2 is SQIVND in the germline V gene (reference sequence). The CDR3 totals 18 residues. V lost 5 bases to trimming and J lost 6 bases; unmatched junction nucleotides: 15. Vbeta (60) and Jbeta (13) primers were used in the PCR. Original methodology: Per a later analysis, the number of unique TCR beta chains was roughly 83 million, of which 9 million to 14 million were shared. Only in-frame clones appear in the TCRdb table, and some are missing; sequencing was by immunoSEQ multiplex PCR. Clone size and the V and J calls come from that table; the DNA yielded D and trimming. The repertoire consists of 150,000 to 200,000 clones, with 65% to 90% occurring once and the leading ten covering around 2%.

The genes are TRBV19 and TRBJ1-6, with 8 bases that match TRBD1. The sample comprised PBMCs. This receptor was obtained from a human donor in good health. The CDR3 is CASSSWRADRAPNSPLHF. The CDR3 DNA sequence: TGTGCCAGTAGTTCCTGGAGGGCGGACAGGGCCCCTAATTCACCCCTCCACTTT.